This section outlines one T cell receptor (beta chain) sequence together with its context. No cell sorting was done before RNA was extracted from the tissue. The entry originates in a study of tumor and adjacent non-tumor tissue in lung cancer. Study-level background: Patients were aged roughly 30 to 76, 9 to 10 men and about five women, stage I to III.

A modified ARM-PCR protocol with three rounds of nested PCR amplified TCRbeta. TCRdb reanalysed the multiplex PCR reads using MiXCR and keeps one entry per CDR3 protein. The sample has around 210,000 distinct CDR3 sequences; 70% to 75% are singletons. Trimming cost V 2 bases and J 9 bases; bases outside gene matches: 9. This CDR3 has 14 residues. The gene calls are TRBV12-3 or TRBV12-4 and TRBJ2-5; 7 positions match TRBD2. The TCR comes from a man in his 60s with non-small cell lung cancer. Sequencing was performed on lung tumor tissue. CDR3 bases: TGTGCCAGCAGTTTAAAAGGACTAGTTTGGGCCCAGTACTTC. Protein sequence: CASSLKGLVWAQYF.